This TCR beta chain was observed in a study of T cells after yellow fever vaccination. V lost 5 bases to trimming and J lost 2 bases, with 19 bases between them. This CDR3 spans 16 amino acids. Germline loops: CDR1 DFQATT, CDR2 SNEGSKA (reference sequence). TCRdb re-derived calls from the 5' RACE reads in MiXCR, one entry per CDR3 protein. This table has some 600,000 distinct CDR3 sequences, 9% to 15% appearing once. The sequencing here drew on PBMCs, taken on the day of the yellow fever booster vaccination. This TCR was sampled from a man aged 25 to 40 who received the YFV17D yellow fever vaccine. V usage is TRBV20-1 and J usage is TRBJ2-1, with D perhaps matching TRBD2 (6 bases). CDR3 sequence (DNA): TGCAGTGCTGGGCCCCGTGGAGGGGAAGCCTACAATGAGCAGTTCTTC. This translates into CSAGPRGGEAYNEQFF.